Shown below are 9 T cell receptor beta chains from a single sample sequenced in a study of vaccination effects on CD4 cells after COVID-19. Following culture for nine to ten days, CD4+ T cells were isolated. Participants got two doses of BNT162b2 or mRNA-1273 vaccine. Profiling relied on immunoSEQ multiplex PCR, and the TCRdb table lists in-frame clones only, not all of them. The profile shows about 40,000 clones, approximately 70% of them singletons. Antigens of these TCRs are unknown. The input for sequencing was CD4+ T cells from PBMCs cultured without peptide, taken after COVID-19 vaccination. The receptor source for this set is a human donor who received a COVID-19 vaccine.

This rearrangement joins TRBV10-2 to TRBJ2-1; TRBD2 might be the D (6 bases). Germline values: CDR1 WSHSY, CDR2 SAAADI. V gave up 1 base and J gave up 3 bases, with 16 bases separating them. CDR3 length: 17 amino acids. This chain's CDR3 is CASSELGSGILYNEQFF. CDR3 nucleotides: TGCGCCAGCAGTGAGTTGGGTAGCGGAATCCTCTACAATGAGCAGTTCTTC.

V usage is TRBV24-1 and J usage is TRBJ2-2; D remains ambiguous. CDR1 is KGHDR and CDR2 is SFDVKD in the germline V gene. The CDR3 sequence is 12 residues long. Between the trimmed V and J ends, which lost 5 bases and 4 bases, there was a span of 4 bases. The CDR3 sequence is CATSGRTGELFF. The DNA for the CDR3 is TGTGCCACCAGTGGTCGCACCGGGGAGCTGTTTTTT.

This clone was seen a handful of times. This sequence joins TRBV6-5 and TRBJ1-6, with 7 bases fitting TRBD1. V was clipped by 6 bases and J by 5 bases; unmatched bases: 4. Looked up from germline, CDR1 is MNHEY and CDR2 is SVGAGI. CDR3 length: 14 amino acids. CDR3 sequence reads: CASSSQGNNSPLHF. The CDR3, as DNA: TGTGCCAGCAGCTCACAGGGGAATAATTCACCCCTCCACTTT.

A single count supports this clone. The CDR3: CASSQGVGGLSMNTEAFF. The DNA of the CDR3 is TGCGCCAGCAGCCAAGGGGTGGGGGGCCTCTCTATGAACACTGAAGCTTTCTTT. This chain joins TRBV4-1 and TRBJ1-1, with a weak D call TRBD1 (6 bases). Deletions cut 1 base from V and 0 bases from J, with 18 bases between. The germline CDR1 and CDR2 sequences are MGHRA and YSYEKL. CDR3 length equals 18 residues.

This clone has a handful of counts. The CDR3 DNA reads TGTGCCAGCTCACCACAGGGGGATCAGCCCCAGCATTTT. Its translation is CASSPQGDQPQHF. The chain couples TRBV18 to TRBJ1-5, with D maybe TRBD1 (6 bases). With 1 base removed from V and 5 bases from J, the gap between germline ends came to 6 bases. Germline CDR1 reads KGHSH; CDR2 reads LQKENI. This CDR3 comprises 13 residues.

The rearrangement uses TRBV27 and TRBJ1-1; maybe TRBD1 (5 bases). The CDR3 loop spans 15 amino acids. The germline CDR1 and CDR2 sequences are MNHEY and SMNVEV (reference sequence). V lost 1 base and J 0 bases, leaving 9 bases between the germline ends. CDR3 in amino acids: CASSLLGVMNTEAFF. CDR3 in DNA: TGTGCCAGCAGTTTATTAGGGGTCATGAACACTGAAGCTTTCTTT.

The chain recombines TRBV12-3 or TRBV12-4 with TRBJ2-5; D unresolved. Trimming took off 4 bases at V and 0 bases at J, with 6 bases between the two ends. The CDR3 loop spans 13 amino acids. The CDR3 is CASSSENQETQYF. The CDR3 bases are TGTGCCAGCAGTTCGGAGAACCAAGAGACCCAGTACTTC.

The rearrangement links TRBV27 to TRBJ2-7; TRBD2 aligns across 10 bases. Germline V gene sequence: CDR1 MNHEY, CDR2 SMNVEV (reference sequence). The trim removed 3 bases at V and 4 bases at J, leaving 12 bases unmatched. The CDR3 has 17 residues. The CDR3, as DNA: TGTGCCAGCAGTTTCAGTCGGCTAGCGGGAGAATTGTACGAGCAGTACTTC. Amino acid sequence: CASSFSRLAGELYEQYF.

This clone was picked up one time. V and J are TRBV5-6 and TRBJ1-1; maybe TRBD1 (6 bases). V lost 1 base and J lost 7, with 14 bases in between. The CDR3 has 14 amino acids. The germline V gene has CDR1 SGHDT and CDR2 YYEEEE. The CDR3 reads CASSLIRGGGEAFF. The CDR3 DNA reads as TGTGCCAGCAGCTTGATCAGGGGAGGCGGTGAAGCTTTCTTT. Together with reference TRBV5-6 and TRBJ1-1, the CDR3 gives the full variable domain: DAGVTQSPTHLIKTRGQQVTLRCSPKSGHDTVSWYQQALGQGPQFIFQYYEEEERQRGNFPDRFSGHQFPNYSSELNVNALLLGDSALYLCASSLIRGGGEAFFGQGTRLTVV.